Shown below are 21 T cell receptor beta chains from a single sample sequenced in a study of tumor and adjacent non-tumor tissue in lung cancer. A modified ARM-PCR protocol with three rounds of nested PCR amplified TCRbeta. MiXCR, run by TCRdb on the multiplex PCR reads, gives a single entry per CDR3 protein. This sample has some 90,000 distinct CDR3 sequences, with about 61% found just once. RNA was extracted from bulk tissue without any cell sorting. Input material: lung tumor tissue. Every receptor here comes from a man between 65 and 85 years old with non-small cell lung cancer.

Details on this clonotype: At one boundary the junction diverges from the germline segment, which might be a read error. The chain links TRBV29-1 to TRBJ2-7; 13 bases line up with TRBD2. CDR3 size: 14 residues. Germline CDR1 reads SQVTM; CDR2 reads ANQGSEA. CDR3 sequence: CSAQLAGGSREQYF. DNA of the CDR3: TGCAGTGCGCAACTAGCGGGAGGGTCTCGGGAGCAATACTTC.

This clonotype was counted many times. CDR3 nucleotide sequence: TGTGCCAGCAGGCTAACTAGCGGGATCAACAATGAGCAGTTCTTC. Translated, it gives CASRLTSGINNEQFF. The V call is TRBV6-2 or TRBV6-3, the J call TRBJ2-1; TRBD2 agrees at 10 bases. V shed 6 bases, J shed 5 bases, and the junction held 7 bases outside the gene matches. From germline, CDR1 is MNHEY and CDR2 SVGEGT. The CDR3 has 15 amino acids.

This chain connects TRBV6-1 to TRBJ2-2; D not resolved. Trimming left V 0 bases short and J 8 bases short, with 10 bases between. The CDR3 runs 14 residues. Germline assignment: CDR1 MNHNS and CDR2 SASEGT. The CDR3 here is CASSEAPMYGELFF. The CDR3 DNA sequence: TGTGCCAGCAGTGAAGCTCCTATGTATGGGGAGCTGTTTTTT.

This chain uses TRBV20-1 with TRBJ1-1, with a weak D call TRBD1 (6 bases). With 1 base removed from V and 7 bases from J, the gap between germline ends came to 19 bases. The CDR3 is 15 residues long. CDR1 is DFQATT, CDR2 SNEGSKA, per germline (reference sequence). CDR3 DNA sequence: TGCAGTGCTAGAGTAACCCAGGGGAAGGGTAGTGAAGCTTTCTTT. This gives the protein CSARVTQGKGSEAFF.

This clonotype was seen a few times. It is likely a read error, because the conserved phenylalanine at the end of the CDR3 is missing. The DNA is left out, because the CDR3 cannot be placed on it with certainty; the CDR3 is given as TCRdb lists it. The gene calls are TRBV11-1 and TRBJ2-5. Germline CDR1 is SGHAT and CDR2 is FQDESV (reference sequence). The CDR3 is 13 amino acids in total, end residues counted. The CDR3 loop is CASSLGSRQTRYL.

For this clonotype: Sequence at one end of the junction differs from germline and may be a read error. The J gene is TRBJ2-7, the V gene TRBV4-1; D assignment may be TRBD1 or TRBD2 (5 bases each). The length of the CDR3 is 15 residues. Germline V gene lookup returns CDR1 MGHRA and CDR2 YSYEKL. CDR3 bases: TGCGCGAGCAGCCGAGATCTGGGGGACCGGTTCGAGCAGTACTTC. Its protein is CASSRDLGDRFEQYF.

A word on this clonotype: A much bigger clone sits one base away, suggesting this may be a read error. This chain links TRBV7-9 with TRBJ1-3; D gene unclear. The CDR3 spans 15 residues. The germline V gene encodes CDR1 SEHNR and CDR2 FQNEAQ (reference sequence). V lost 2 bases to trimming and J lost 0 bases, with 8 bases between them. CDR3 residues: CASSLTGHSGNTIYF. As DNA, the CDR3 is TGTGCCAGCAGCTTAACCGGGCACTCTGGAAACACCATATATTTT.

This clonotype has ten or more counts. The chain carries TRBV10-3 and TRBJ1-2; no clear D. Trimming removed 8 bases at V and 4 bases at J, with 8 bases between. This CDR3 is built from 11 residues. CDR1 and CDR2 from the germline V gene are ENHRY and SYGVKD. The CDR3 spells CAISESYGYTF. DNA for the CDR3: TGTGCCATCTCGGAGAGCTATGGCTACACCTTC.

This clonotype has a handful of counts. With a much larger clone just one base away, this may be a read error. The chain carries TRBV6-2 or TRBV6-3 and TRBJ1-1; no definite D call. This CDR3 spans 14 amino acids. CDR1 is MNHEY and CDR2 is SVGEGT in the germline V gene. V lost 8 bases and J lost 4, with 17 bases in between. CDR3 in DNA: TGTGCCAGCGGGCGTAACTACGCGGGCACTGAAGCTTTCTTT. Translation: CASGRNYAGTEAFF.

About this clonotype: Given the absence of the conserved phenylalanine or tryptophan at the CDR3 end, a read error is likely. V gene TRBV6-1 combines with J gene TRBJ2-7; D not certain. Germline-derived CDR1 and CDR2 are MNHNS and SASEGT. CDR3 length equals 15 residues. The CDR3 sequence is CVSTPLLFGLTEQYI. In DNA, the CDR3 is TGTGTCAGCACCCCCCTTTTGTTCGGCTTAACCGAGCAGTACATC.

This clonotype has a count of ten or more. The V call is TRBV5-1, the J call TRBJ1-1; D is ambiguous. The CDR3 runs 13 residues. V dropped 3 bases and J dropped 2 bases, with 8 bases sitting between them. Germline CDR1 SGHRS, CDR2 YFSETQ. The CDR3 loop reads CASSSISNTEAFF. The CDR3, as DNA: TGCGCCAGCAGCTCGATATCAAACACTGAAGCTTTCTTT.

This chain uses TRBV20-1 with TRBJ2-3, with D unresolved. V lost 8 bases, J lost 2 bases, and 11 bases lay in between. Germline V lookup: CDR1 DFQATT, CDR2 SNEGSKA (reference sequence). This CDR3 comprises 12 residues. The CDR3 protein is CSLMPPTDTQYF. In DNA form, the CDR3 reads TGCAGTCTCATGCCCCCCACAGATACGCAGTATTTT.

This clonotype showed up many times. V usage is TRBV6-1 and J usage is TRBJ2-7; 11 bases fit TRBD1. J was trimmed by 5 bases and V by 8 bases; bases with no gene match: 2. Germline V gene data show CDR1 as MNHNS and CDR2 as SASEGT. The CDR3 totals 12 residues. The DNA of the CDR3 is TGTGCCAGCGGACAGGGGGCCCACGAGCAGTACTTC. Its protein product is CASGQGAHEQYF.

This chain joins TRBV12-3 or TRBV12-4 and TRBJ2-3, with 8 bases matching TRBD1. The CDR3 contains 15 residues. J lost 3 bases, V lost 6 bases, and 8 bases had no gene match. The CDR3 is CASSLQGVRTDTQYF. The CDR3 bases are TGTGCCAGCAGCCTACAGGGGGTGAGGACAGATACGCAGTATTTT.

About this clonotype: This likely comes from a read error, as the CDR3 has no conserved phenylalanine or tryptophan at its end. The rearrangement uses TRBV4-2 and TRBJ2-5; 9 bases are a match to TRBD2. J lost 9 bases, V lost 0 bases, and 11 bases had no gene match. CDR1 and CDR2 (germline): LGHNA, YNFKEQ. The CDR3 is 16 amino acids. CDR3 coding DNA: TGTGCCAGCAGCCAAGAGGCTAGCGGGGTGACAAGGGCCCAGTACTTA. Its protein is CASSQEASGVTRAQYL.

V and J are TRBV28 and TRBJ2-3; D is possibly TRBD2 (5 bases). V was cut by 5 bases and J by 5 bases, with 17 bases left in between. Germline-derived CDR1 and CDR2 are MDHEN and SYDVKM. The CDR3 runs to 15 residues. The CDR3 loop is CASSPLSALEDTQYF. DNA of the CDR3: TGTGCCAGCAGTCCTCTTAGCGCCTTAGAAGATACGCAGTATTTT.

This clonotype was detected ten times or more. The chain joins TRBV5-4 to TRBJ1-1; D gene ambiguous. This CDR3 region has 13 residues. Germline V gene data show CDR1 as SGHNT and CDR2 as YYREEE (reference sequence). V was clipped by 8 bases and J by 3 bases, with 14 bases between them. This CDR3 is CASRLPGHTEAFF. CDR3 bases: TGTGCCAGTCGGCTTCCGGGTCACACTGAAGCTTTCTTT.

Notes on this clonotype: The CDR3 end shows no conserved phenylalanine or tryptophan, and so a read error is likely. The J gene is TRBJ2-7, the V gene TRBV6-5, with 7 bases fitting TRBD1. Germline V gene sequence: CDR1 MNHEY, CDR2 SVGAGI. CDR3 size: 13 residues. The CDR3, as DNA: TGTACCAGCAGGCAACGGGACAGCTACAAGCAGTACCTC. It is translated as CTSRQRDSYKQYL.

This clonotype was counted a few times. At one of its ends the junction is not consistent with the germline gene, which may arise from a read error. The V gene is TRBV12-3 or TRBV12-4, the J gene TRBJ2-1, with D hard to call. CDR3 length: 11 residues. CDR3 nucleotides: TGTGCAAGCAGCCTCTACAATGAGCTGTTCTTC. This codes for CASSLYNELFF.

About this clonotype itself: This may arise from a read error, as a much more abundant clone is one base away. The V gene is TRBV12-3 or TRBV12-4, the J gene TRBJ2-2, with D perhaps matching TRBD1 or TRBD2 (5 bases each). The CDR3 totals 13 residues. V was trimmed by 7 bases and J by 5 bases, leaving 11 bases between them. CDR3: CASNLGVTGELFF. In nucleotides, the CDR3 is TGTGCCAGCAATTTGGGGGTAACCGGGGAGCTGTTTTTT.

On this clonotype itself: The CDR3 ends on some other residue instead of the conserved phenylalanine or tryptophan, so this is likely a read error. V gene TRBV20-1 combines with J gene TRBJ1-1; 7 positions agree with TRBD1. Germline assignment: CDR1 DFQATT and CDR2 SNEGSKA (reference sequence). The length of the CDR3 is 14 residues. The CDR3 nucleotides read TGCAGTGTTAGAGTCCCCGGGACAGCCTTCTCAGCTTTCGTT. Protein: CSVRVPGTAFSAFV.